This TCR beta chain was sequenced during a study of blood T cell repertoires in COVID-19. Across the whole study: The study drew acute and convalescent COVID-19 samples from the United States, Italy and Spain. T cells, B-cell-depleted T cells, or PBMCs supplied cDNA or gDNA.

The CDR3 spans 14 residues. Germline CDR1 reads PRHDT; CDR2 reads FYEKMQ (reference sequence). V lost 0 bases, J lost 2 bases, and 7 bases lay in between. All exposed participants met a person with COVID-19 within 2 weeks before entering the study. The authors' processing: Nucleated cell number was recorded as an estimate derived from reference gene primer amplification. Clones were sequenced by immunoSEQ multiplex PCR, and TCRdb holds only the in-frame ones, with some missing. That table supplies the V and J calls and clone size; D and trimming were determined from the DNA. The table lists 250,000 to 300,000 clones, roughly 85% of them singletons.

Sequencing was done on a sample of PBMCs or T cells enriched from blood (not recorded which). The chain couples TRBV13 to TRBJ1-2; D gene unclear. This sequence was found in a woman aged 45-65 years who had been exposed to COVID-19. CDR3 nucleotides: TGTGCCAGCAGCTTAGGGGGCTCAAACTATGGCTACACCTTC. As protein: CASSLGGSNYGYTF.